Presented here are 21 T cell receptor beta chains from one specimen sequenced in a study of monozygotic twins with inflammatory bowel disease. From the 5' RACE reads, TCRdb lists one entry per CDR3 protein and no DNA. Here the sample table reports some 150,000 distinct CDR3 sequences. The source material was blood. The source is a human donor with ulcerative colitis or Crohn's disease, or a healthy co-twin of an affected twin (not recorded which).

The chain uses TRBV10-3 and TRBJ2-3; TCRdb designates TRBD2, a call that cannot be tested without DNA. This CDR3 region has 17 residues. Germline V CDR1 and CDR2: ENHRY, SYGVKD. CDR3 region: CAISESLAGGGADTQYF.

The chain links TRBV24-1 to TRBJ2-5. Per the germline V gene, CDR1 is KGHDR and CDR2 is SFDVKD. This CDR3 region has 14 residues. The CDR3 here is CATSDFSGEETQYF.

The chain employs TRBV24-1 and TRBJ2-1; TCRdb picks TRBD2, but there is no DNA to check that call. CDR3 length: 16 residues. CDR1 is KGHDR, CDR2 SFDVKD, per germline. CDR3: CATSDRTSGNYNEQFF.

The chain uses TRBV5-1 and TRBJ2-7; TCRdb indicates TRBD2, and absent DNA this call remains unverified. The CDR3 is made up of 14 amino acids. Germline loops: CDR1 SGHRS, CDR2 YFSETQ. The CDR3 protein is CASSRQDYYYEQYF.

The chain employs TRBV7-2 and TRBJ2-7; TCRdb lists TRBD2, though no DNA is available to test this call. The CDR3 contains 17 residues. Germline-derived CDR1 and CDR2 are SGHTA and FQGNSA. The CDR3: CASSSLMVAGGPYEQYF.

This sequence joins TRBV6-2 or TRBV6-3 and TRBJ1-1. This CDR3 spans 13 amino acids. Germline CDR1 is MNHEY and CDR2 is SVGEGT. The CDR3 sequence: CASSYRVNTEAFF.

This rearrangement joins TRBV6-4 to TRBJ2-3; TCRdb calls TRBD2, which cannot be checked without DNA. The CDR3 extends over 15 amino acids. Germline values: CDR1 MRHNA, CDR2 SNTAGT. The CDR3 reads CASTETAGGADTQYF.

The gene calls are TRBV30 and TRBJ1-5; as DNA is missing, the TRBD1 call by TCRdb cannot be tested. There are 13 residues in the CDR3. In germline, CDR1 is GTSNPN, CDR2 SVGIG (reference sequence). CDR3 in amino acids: CAWRTGPNQPQHF. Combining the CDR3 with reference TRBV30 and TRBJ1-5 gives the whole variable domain SQTIHQWPATLVQPVGSPLSLECTVEGTSNPNLYWYRQAAGRGLQLLFYSVGIGQISSEVPQNLSASRPQDRQFILSSKKLLLSDSGFYLCAWRTGPNQPQHFGDGTRLSIL.

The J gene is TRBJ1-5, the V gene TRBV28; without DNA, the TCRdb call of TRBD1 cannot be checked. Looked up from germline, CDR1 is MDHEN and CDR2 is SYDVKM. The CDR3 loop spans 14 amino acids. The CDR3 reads CASGTGGGNQPQHF.

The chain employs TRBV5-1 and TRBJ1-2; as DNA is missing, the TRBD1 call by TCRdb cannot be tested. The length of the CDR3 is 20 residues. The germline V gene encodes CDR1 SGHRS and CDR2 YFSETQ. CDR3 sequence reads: CASSPRPGQSSLPANYGYTF.

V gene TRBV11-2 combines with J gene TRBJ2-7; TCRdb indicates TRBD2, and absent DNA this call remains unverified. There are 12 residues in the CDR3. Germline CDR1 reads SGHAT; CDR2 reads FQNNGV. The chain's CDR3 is CASSLTSGPQYF.

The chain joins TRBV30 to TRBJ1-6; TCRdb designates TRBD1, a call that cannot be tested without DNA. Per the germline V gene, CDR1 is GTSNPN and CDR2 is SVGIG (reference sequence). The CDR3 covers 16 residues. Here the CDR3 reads CAWSVRRGGVWSPLHF. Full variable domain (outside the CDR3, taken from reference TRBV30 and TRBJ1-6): SQTIHQWPATLVQPVGSPLSLECTVEGTSNPNLYWYRQAAGRGLQLLFYSVGIGQISSEVPQNLSASRPQDRQFILSSKKLLLSDSGFYLCAWSVRRGGVWSPLHFGNGTRLTVT.

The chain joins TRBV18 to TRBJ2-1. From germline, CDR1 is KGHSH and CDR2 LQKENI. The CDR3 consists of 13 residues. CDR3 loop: CASSPGPNNEQFF.

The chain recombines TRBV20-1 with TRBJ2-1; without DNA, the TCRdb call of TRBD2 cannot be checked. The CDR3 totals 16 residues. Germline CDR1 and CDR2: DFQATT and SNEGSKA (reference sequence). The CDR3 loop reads CSASPLAGGSYNEQFF.

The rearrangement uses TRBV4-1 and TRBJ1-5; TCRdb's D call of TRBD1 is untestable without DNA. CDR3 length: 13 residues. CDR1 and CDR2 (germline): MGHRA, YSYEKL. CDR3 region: CASSPRDGQPQHF.

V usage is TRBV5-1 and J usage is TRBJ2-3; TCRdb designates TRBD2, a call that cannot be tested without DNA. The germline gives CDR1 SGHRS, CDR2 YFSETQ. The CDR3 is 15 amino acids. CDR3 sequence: CASSPLLADTDTQYF. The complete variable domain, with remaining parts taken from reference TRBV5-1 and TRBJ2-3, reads KAGVTQTPRYLIKTRGQQVTLSCSPISGHRSVSWYQQTPGQGLQFLFEYFSETQRNKGNFPGRFSGRQFSNSRSEMNVSTLELGDSALYLCASSPLLADTDTQYFGPGTRLTVL.

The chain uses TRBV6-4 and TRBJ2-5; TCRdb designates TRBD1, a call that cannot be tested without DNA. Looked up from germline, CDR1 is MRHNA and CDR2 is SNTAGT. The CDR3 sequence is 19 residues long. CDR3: CASTRPGPPFSGSEETQYF.

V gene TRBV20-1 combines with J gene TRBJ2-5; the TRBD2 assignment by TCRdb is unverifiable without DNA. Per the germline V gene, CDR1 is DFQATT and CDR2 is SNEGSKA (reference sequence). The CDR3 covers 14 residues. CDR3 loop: CSEGRLAGQETQYF.

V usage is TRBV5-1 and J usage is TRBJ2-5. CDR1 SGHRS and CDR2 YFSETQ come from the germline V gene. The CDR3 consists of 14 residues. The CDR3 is CASSSSSSQETQYF.

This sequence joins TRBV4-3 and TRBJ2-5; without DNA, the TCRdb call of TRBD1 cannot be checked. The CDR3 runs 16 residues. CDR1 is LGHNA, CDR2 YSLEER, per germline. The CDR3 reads CASSQDGQGAWETQYF.

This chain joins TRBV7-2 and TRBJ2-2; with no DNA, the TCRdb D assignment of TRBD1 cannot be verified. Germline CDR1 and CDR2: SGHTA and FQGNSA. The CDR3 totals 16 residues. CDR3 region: CASSSPGQLNTGELFF.